This record looks at one TCR beta chain sequence and its context. The record originates from a study of blood T cell repertoires in COVID-19. Looking at the study overall: Spain, Italy and the United States supplied samples that represented acute and convalescent COVID-19. Sources were T cells, B-cell-depleted T cells, or PBMCs; the material itself was cDNA or gDNA.

The length of the CDR3 is 14 residues. V dropped 5 bases and J dropped 0; count of bases not matched to a gene: 2. As handled by the study authors: Estimation of nucleated cell counts was performed using reference gene primer amplification. The assay was immunoSEQ multiplex PCR, and TCRdb's table has in-frame clones only and misses some. D and trimming come from the DNA, and the V and J calls and clone size come from that table. The data contain about 170,000 clones, approximately 86% of them singletons. This chain links TRBV6-7 with TRBJ1-2; 8 nucleotides align to TRBD1. TRBV6-7 is sorted into the ORF group, with uncertain function. Sequencing was performed on peripheral blood. The TCR was taken from a man between 65 and 85 years old with acute or convalescent COVID-19. The CDR3 region has the DNA TGTGCCAGCAGTCGGACAGGGCCTAACTATGGCTACACCTTC. This codes for CASSRTGPNYGYTF.